The 23 T cell receptor beta chains reported below all come from one sample, sequenced in a study of OX40 agonist ivuxolimab in advanced cancers. Using immunoSEQ multiplex PCR, the repertoire was profiled, and TCRdb retains in-frame clones only, with some absent. The top ten hold more than 1% of the sample, which has over 100,000 clones, about 93% seen once. The sample was CD4+ or CD8+ T cells sorted from blood, taken in a trial of the OX40 agonist ivuxolimab. Receptor source: an adult with an advanced solid tumor such as melanoma, head and neck, liver or kidney cancer.

V gene TRBV28 combines with J gene TRBJ1-1, with D possibly TRBD1 on 5 matching bases. The length of the CDR3 is 14 residues. Germline CDR1 MDHEN, CDR2 SYDVKM. The germline V and J ends were trimmed by 3 bases and 6 bases, with 14 bases remaining between them. The CDR3 protein is CASSFVLGGAEAFF. The CDR3 nucleotides read TGTGCCAGCAGTTTCGTTCTGGGGGGGGCTGAAGCTTTCTTT.

In DNA form, the CDR3 reads TGCAGCGTAGCGAGGGACTTATACACCGGGGAGCTGTTTTTT. This gives the protein CSVARDLYTGELFF. The chain links TRBV29-1 to TRBJ2-2; D might be TRBD2 (6 bases). The CDR3 totals 14 residues. Germline assignment: CDR1 SQVTM and CDR2 ANQGSEA. V lost 6 bases and J lost 3, with 14 bases in between.

The chain carries TRBV11-3 and TRBJ2-7; D is possibly TRBD1 or TRBD2 (6 bases each). Trimming stripped 1 base from V and 3 bases from J, with 10 bases between. Looked up from germline, CDR1 is SGHNT and CDR2 is YENEEA. This CDR3 is built from 14 residues. In DNA, the CDR3 is TGTGCCAGCAGCTTAGGAGGAGGGGGCTACGAGCAGTACTTC. Protein sequence: CASSLGGGGYEQYF.

The chain uses TRBV18 and TRBJ2-4; D ambiguous. The CDR3 is 15 amino acids. Germline-derived CDR1 and CDR2 are KGHSH and LQKENI. The V and J ends lost 0 bases and 3 bases respectively, with 9 bases between them. CDR3 sequence: CASSPPSERKNIQYF. The CDR3 DNA follows: TGTGCCAGCTCACCACCGAGCGAGCGCAAAAACATTCAGTACTTC.

The rearrangement uses TRBV27 and TRBJ2-1; 7 nucleotides line up with TRBD1. The CDR3 sequence is 14 residues long. Germline CDR1 reads MNHEY; CDR2 reads SMNVEV (reference sequence). V was pared by 6 bases and J by 5 bases, with 7 bases of the junction left unmatched. The CDR3 DNA reads TGTGCCAGCAGCCCGGGACAGCCACACAATGAGCAGTTCTTC. Protein sequence: CASSPGQPHNEQFF.

The J gene is TRBJ1-2, the V gene TRBV12-5, with D perhaps matching TRBD1 (6 bases). The CDR3 contains 14 residues. V lost 2 bases and J 6 bases, leaving 13 bases between the germline ends. Germline values: CDR1 LGHNT, CDR2 FRNRAP. Here the CDR3 DNA reads TGTGCTAGTGGTTTGTGGGACAAGGCCCATGGCTACACCTTC. Protein sequence: CASGLWDKAHGYTF.

J is TRBJ1-5 and V is TRBV19; 9 positions agree with TRBD1. The ends lost 8 bases at V and 0 bases at J; junction bases unmatched: 5. This CDR3 has 15 residues. CDR1 and CDR2 (germline): LNHDA, SQIVND (reference sequence). DNA for the CDR3: TGTGCCAGTTCGGGACAGGGCTATAGCAATCAGCCCCAGCATTTT. It translates to CASSGQGYSNQPQHF.

The V and J genes are TRBV11-3 and TRBJ2-5, with a weak D call TRBD2 (5 bases). Germline V gene lookup returns CDR1 SGHNT and CDR2 YENEEA. The CDR3 loop spans 14 amino acids. The germline V and J ends were trimmed by 5 bases and 1 base, with 11 bases remaining between them. The CDR3 loop is CASSPGSGQETQYF. As DNA, the CDR3 is TGTGCCAGCAGCCCGGGGTCAGGCCAAGAGACCCAGTACTTC.

The chain uses TRBV27 and TRBJ2-1; D remains ambiguous. In germline, CDR1 is MNHEY, CDR2 SMNVEV (reference sequence). Trimming removed 6 bases at V and 8 bases at J, with 14 bases between. CDR3 length equals 13 residues. The CDR3 sequence: CASRLSSFDEQFF. Written as DNA, the CDR3 is TGTGCCAGCAGACTCTCCAGTTTCGATGAGCAGTTCTTC.

The sample holds one count of this clone. CDR3 DNA: TGTGCCAGTAGTAGGGGTATAGCCGGGACAGCTTATAGCTCCTACGAGCAGTACTTC. Its protein product is CASSRGIAGTAYSSYEQYF. The chain couples TRBV19 to TRBJ2-7; 7 nucleotides line up with TRBD1. There are 19 residues in the CDR3. In germline, CDR1 is LNHDA, CDR2 SQIVND (reference sequence). After removal of 4 bases from V and 0 bases from J, the junction contained 18 bases not matched to a gene.

The gene calls are TRBV5-8 and TRBJ1-5; D gene uncertain. Germline lookup yields CDR1 SGHTS and CDR2 YDEGEE. V was pared by 1 base and J by 0 bases, with 14 bases between. CDR3 size: 17 residues. CDR3 loop: CASSLLLTQNSNQPQHF. CDR3 nucleotide sequence: TGTGCCAGCAGCTTGTTGTTGACACAGAATAGCAATCAGCCCCAGCATTTT.

This chain joins TRBV7-9 and TRBJ2-5, with no clear D. The J call may be mistaken, given a closer DNA end match to TRBJ2-7. Looked up from germline, CDR1 is SEHNR and CDR2 is FQNEAQ (reference sequence). There are 15 residues in the CDR3. This CDR3 is CASSSSYGYSYEQYF. The CDR3 nucleotides read TGTGCCAGCAGCTCATCTTATGGGTACTCCTACGAGCAGTACTTC.

V is TRBV28 and J is TRBJ1-2; D not resolved. The V gene's germline CDR1 is MDHEN and CDR2 SYDVKM. The V gene lost 8 bases and the J gene lost 4 bases, with 11 bases spanning the gap. This CDR3 has 12 amino acids. CDR3 residues: CASARPPYGYTF. CDR3 coding DNA: TGTGCCAGCGCCCGGCCTCCCTATGGCTACACCTTC.

The chain employs TRBV27 and TRBJ2-5; the match to TRBD2 covers 12 bases. The better agreement between TRBJ2-7 and the DNA end casts doubt on the J call. This CDR3 is 17 amino acids long. Germline CDR1 reads MNHEY; CDR2 reads SMNVEV (reference sequence). Here the CDR3 DNA reads TGTGCCAGCAGTTGGGGGCCCCTAGCGGGGGGGCGGTACGAGCAGTACTTC. Protein: CASSWGPLAGGRYEQYF.

V is TRBV6-6 and J is TRBJ1-1; maybe TRBD1 (6 bases). CDR3 length equals 13 residues. Trimming left V 6 bases short and J 7 bases short, with 15 bases between. Germline CDR1 reads MNHNY; CDR2 reads SVGAGI (reference sequence). CDR3 sequence (DNA): TGTGCCAGCAGGAAAGGGGGGTCTGATGAAGCTTTCTTT. It yields the protein CASRKGGSDEAFF.

The chain combines TRBV19 with TRBJ1-1, with D possibly being TRBD1 (6 bases). This CDR3 is 15 amino acids long. Per germline, CDR1 LNHDA and CDR2 SQIVND (reference sequence). The V end lost 6 bases, the J end lost 3 bases, and 17 bases lay between the germline ends. CDR3 region: CASRSRGALDTEAFF. CDR3 DNA: TGTGCCAGTAGGTCAAGGGGGGCCTTAGACACTGAAGCTTTCTTT.

The gene calls are TRBV5-6 and TRBJ1-2; D unresolved. CDR3 length equals 15 residues. V lost 0 bases to trimming and J lost 0 bases, with 9 bases between them. Germline V lookup: CDR1 SGHDT, CDR2 YYEEEE. The CDR3 DNA is TGTGCCAGCAGCTTGGGCCGCAGGCCTAACTATGGCTACACCTTC. Encoded protein: CASSLGRRPNYGYTF.

The V gene is TRBV7-2, the J gene TRBJ1-2; 10 nucleotides align to TRBD1. From germline, CDR1 is SGHTA and CDR2 FQGNSA. With 5 bases clipped from V and 2 bases from J, the junction kept 5 bases outside the gene matches. The CDR3 runs 15 residues. The CDR3 loop reads CASSPTGGLNYGYTF. CDR3 DNA: TGTGCCAGCAGCCCGACAGGGGGCCTGAACTATGGCTACACCTTC.

This chain uses TRBV5-8 with TRBJ2-4, with 8 bases matching TRBD1. Trimming at V came to 6 bases and at J to 8 bases, leaving 16 bases not matched to a gene. Germline V gene sequence: CDR1 SGHTS, CDR2 YDEGEE. This CDR3 has 16 residues. The CDR3 loop reads CASTLTGGTISDIQYF. In nucleotides, the CDR3 is TGTGCCAGCACCCTCACAGGGGGAACGATATCAGACATTCAGTACTTC. The whole variable domain, filled in from reference TRBV5-8 and TRBJ2-4, reads EAGVTQSPTHLIKTRGQQATLRCSPISGHTSVYWYQQALGLGLQFLLWYDEGEERNRGNFPPRFSGRQFPNYSSELNVNALELEDSALYLCASTLTGGTISDIQYFGAGTRLSVL.

This chain joins TRBV27 and TRBJ1-2; maybe TRBD1 (6 bases). The CDR3 is made up of 15 amino acids. In germline, CDR1 is MNHEY, CDR2 SMNVEV (reference sequence). V was clipped by 1 base and J by 5 bases, with 14 bases between them. CDR3 amino acids: CASSLFSRGWYGYTF. CDR3 DNA sequence: TGTGCCAGCAGTTTATTTTCCAGGGGTTGGTATGGCTACACCTTC.

The J gene is TRBJ1-2, the V gene TRBV5-6; D might be TRBD1 (5 bases). V gave up 4 bases and J gave up 2 bases, with 15 bases separating them. Per the germline V gene, CDR1 is SGHDT and CDR2 is YYEEEE. The CDR3 consists of 15 residues. The CDR3 here is CASSVAPGGNYGYTF. CDR3 nucleotides: TGTGCCAGCAGCGTAGCCCCGGGGGGAAACTATGGCTACACCTTC.

The V call is TRBV5-1, the J call TRBJ2-3, with 15 bases matching TRBD2. The V gene's germline CDR1 is SGHRS and CDR2 YFSETQ. The V segment lost 4 bases and the J segment 4 bases; nucleotides outside the gene matches: 13. The CDR3 sequence is 19 residues long. Here the CDR3 reads CASSLGLAGGRLFPDTQYF. In DNA, the CDR3 is TGCGCCAGCAGCCTGGGACTAGCGGGGGGACGCCTATTCCCAGATACGCAGTATTTT.

This sequence joins TRBV5-1 and TRBJ2-2; D ambiguous. This CDR3 has 12 amino acids. Germline assignment: CDR1 SGHRS and CDR2 YFSETQ. The ends were cut back, 4 bases at V and 7 bases at J, with 8 bases in the middle. The CDR3 coding sequence is TGCGCCAGCAGCCGAATTGTCGGGGAGCTGTTTTTT. This gives the protein CASSRIVGELFF. Full variable domain (missing parts from reference TRBV5-1 and TRBJ2-2): KAGVTQTPRYLIKTRGQQVTLSCSPISGHRSVSWYQQTPGQGLQFLFEYFSETQRNKGNFPGRFSGRQFSNSRSEMNVSTLELGDSALYLCASSRIVGELFFGEGSRLTVL.